The 23 T cell receptor beta chains listed next were all sequenced from one sample in a study of cytomegalovirus exposure and HLA in healthy donors. PCR primers comprised 60 Vbeta and 13 Jbeta primers. The assay was immunoSEQ multiplex PCR, and TCRdb's table has in-frame clones only and misses some. The sample lists around 190,000 clones, 65% to 75% occurring once. The sequencing sample was made of PBMCs. The receptors come from a man aged 25 to 45 in good health and CMV-seropositive.

The chain links TRBV27 to TRBJ1-2; possibly TRBD1 for D (6 bases). V was trimmed by 3 bases and J by 5 bases, leaving 16 bases between them. CDR1 is MNHEY, CDR2 SMNVEV, per germline (reference sequence). This CDR3 has 15 amino acids. The DNA of the CDR3 is TGTGCCAGCAGTTTCGGCGGGGGGGCTGGTTATGGCTACACCTTC. Its protein is CASSFGGGAGYGYTF.

The V call is TRBV7-2, the J call TRBJ1-3; TRBD1 matches 7 bases. The germline V gene encodes CDR1 SGHTA and CDR2 FQGNSA. Unmatched junction bases numbered 7, after V lost 4 bases and J lost 4 bases. The CDR3 contains 15 residues. The CDR3 here is CASSYKGAVGNTIYF. The CDR3 bases are TGTGCCAGCAGCTATAAGGGGGCGGTGGGAAACACCATATATTTT. Supplemented by reference TRBV7-2 and TRBJ1-3, the full variable domain reads GAGVSQSPSNKVTEKGKDVELRCDPISGHTALYWYRQSLGQGLEFLIYFQGNSAPDKSGLPSDRFSAERTGGSVSTLTIQRTQQEDSAVYLCASSYKGAVGNTIYFGEGSWLTVV.

The chain employs TRBV10-3 and TRBJ1-3; D unclear. The CDR3 loop spans 16 amino acids. Looked up from germline, CDR1 is ENHRY and CDR2 is SYGVKD. Trimming left V 6 bases short and J 0 bases short, with 15 bases between. The CDR3 bases are TGTGCCATCAGCGGTCGCACGGGAAGCTCTGGAAACACCATATATTTT. Translating it yields CAISGRTGSSGNTIYF.

This clone was counted between two and nine times. V usage is TRBV7-2 and J usage is TRBJ2-1, with 7 bases lining up with TRBD2. The CDR3 contains 13 residues. CDR1 and CDR2 from the germline V gene are SGHTA and FQGNSA. Trimming cost V 7 bases and J 7 bases; bases outside gene matches: 7. CDR3 DNA sequence: TGTGCCAGCACCCTTCGGGGGGTAAATGAGCAGTTCTTC. It codes for CASTLRGVNEQFF.

The gene calls are TRBV11-3 and TRBJ2-7, with 7 bases fitting TRBD2. Germline V lookup: CDR1 SGHNT, CDR2 YENEEA. This CDR3 has 14 amino acids. V gave up 5 bases and J gave up 5 bases; unmatched junction bases: 9. The CDR3 DNA reads as TGTGCCAGCAGCCCCGGCGGGGGTCGCGACGAGCAGTACTTC. Translation: CASSPGGGRDEQYF.

The chain is built from TRBV27 and TRBJ2-7; the D is unclear. The CDR3 is 11 residues long. The V end lost 8 bases, the J end lost 9 bases, and 14 bases lay between the germline ends. Germline-derived CDR1 and CDR2 are MNHEY and SMNVEV (reference sequence). The CDR3 region is CASGPNGVQYF. In DNA, the CDR3 is TGTGCCAGCGGCCCGAACGGAGTGCAGTACTTC.

This clone was recorded a few times. This chain joins TRBV19 and TRBJ1-6, with no clear D. The germline V gene encodes CDR1 LNHDA and CDR2 SQIVND (reference sequence). The CDR3 extends over 16 amino acids. V gave up 3 bases and J gave up 0 bases, with 9 bases separating them. The chain's CDR3 is CASSMVVSSYNSPLHF. In nucleotides, the CDR3 is TGTGCCAGTAGTATGGTGGTGAGCTCCTATAATTCACCCCTCCACTTT.

The V call is TRBV29-1, the J call TRBJ2-5; TRBD2 might be the D (5 bases). Trimming shortened V by 3 bases and J by 3 bases, and 11 bases separated the two germline ends. The germline V gene encodes CDR1 SQVTM and CDR2 ANQGSEA. The CDR3 has 13 amino acids. The CDR3 region has the DNA TGCAGCGTTGACGGGGAACGGGAAGAGACCCAGTACTTC. It translates to CSVDGEREETQYF. The full variable domain, rest sourced from reference TRBV29-1 and TRBJ2-5, is SAVISQKPSRDICQRGTSLTIQCQVDSQVTMMFWYRQQPGQSLTLIATANQGSEATYESGFVIDKFPISRPNLTFSTLTVSNMSPEDSSIYLCSVDGEREETQYFGPGTRLLVL.

This clone was detected only a few times. The chain carries TRBV7-9 and TRBJ1-1; no clear D gene. This CDR3 has 16 amino acids. In germline, CDR1 is SEHNR, CDR2 FQNEAQ (reference sequence). The V end was cut by 1 base, the J end by 5 bases, with 17 bases between. The CDR3 bases are TGTGCCAGCAGCTTAGGGTGGACTCCAATCGGGACTGAAGCTTTCTTT. This codes for CASSLGWTPIGTEAFF.

CDR3 DNA: TGTGCCAGCAGCCCATCAACTAGCGTCACCTACGAGCAGTACTTC. Translated, it gives CASSPSTSVTYEQYF. The chain uses TRBV13 and TRBJ2-7, with 7 bases that match TRBD2. Trimming cost V 5 bases and J 2 bases; bases outside gene matches: 9. The CDR3 extends over 15 amino acids. Germline V gene sequence: CDR1 PRHDT, CDR2 FYEKMQ (reference sequence).

This clone has ten or more counts. The chain's CDR3 is CASSQRQSQETQYF. The CDR3 DNA follows: TGTGCCAGCAGCCAGAGACAATCTCAAGAGACCCAGTACTTC. The V gene is TRBV7-6, the J gene TRBJ2-5; D ambiguous. The CDR3 has 14 amino acids. CDR1 is SGHVS and CDR2 is FNYEAQ in the germline V gene. Trimming removed 5 bases at V and 2 bases at J, with 12 bases between.

V gene TRBV5-1 combines with J gene TRBJ1-2, with 7 bases fitting TRBD1. CDR1 is SGHRS and CDR2 is YFSETQ in the germline V gene. The CDR3 sequence is 14 residues long. V gave up 0 bases and J gave up 4 bases; unmatched junction bases: 3. CDR3 DNA: TGCGCCAGCAGCTTGGTCGGGACAGTCTATGGCTACACCTTC. Residues: CASSLVGTVYGYTF. Based on the CDR3 plus reference TRBV5-1 and TRBJ1-2, the full variable domain is KAGVTQTPRYLIKTRGQQVTLSCSPISGHRSVSWYQQTPGQGLQFLFEYFSETQRNKGNFPGRFSGRQFSNSRSEMNVSTLELGDSALYLCASSLVGTVYGYTFGSGTRLTVV.

The table lists this clone with a count of one. The chain links TRBV2 to TRBJ1-1; D remains unclear. The CDR3 has 13 residues. From germline, CDR1 is SNHLY and CDR2 FYNNEI. The ends were cut back, 3 bases at V and 1 base at J, with 6 bases in the middle. This CDR3 reads CASSEWQNTEAFF. The CDR3 DNA is TGTGCCAGCAGTGAGTGGCAGAACACTGAAGCTTTCTTT.

This clone was detected a few times. J is TRBJ1-5 and V is TRBV5-6; D gene uncertain. Germline V gene sequence: CDR1 SGHDT, CDR2 YYEEEE. Trimming took 1 base from V and 0 from J, leaving 8 bases between them. The CDR3 length is 15 residues. The CDR3 bases are TGTGCCAGCAGCTTGACCGGAGATAGCAATCAGCCCCAGCATTTT. Amino acid sequence: CASSLTGDSNQPQHF.

This clone turned up a few times. The chain joins TRBV29-1 to TRBJ2-7; 12 bases agree with TRBD2. The CDR3 is 14 amino acids. Germline CDR1 reads SQVTM; CDR2 reads ANQGSEA. With 5 bases clipped from V and 5 bases from J, the junction kept 7 bases outside the gene matches. CDR3 sequence reads: CSVSRRLAGDEQYF. CDR3 nucleotide sequence: TGCAGCGTTTCAAGGCGACTAGCGGGAGACGAGCAGTACTTC.

This chain joins TRBV7-2 and TRBJ1-1, with D hard to call. CDR1 is SGHTA and CDR2 is FQGNSA in the germline V gene. CDR3 length equals 13 residues. Trimming pared 4 bases from V and 1 base from J, leaving 7 bases between. CDR3 in DNA: TGTGCCAGCAGCTGGAGGCAGAACACTGAAGCTTTCTTT. Translated: CASSWRQNTEAFF. The full variable domain, completed using reference TRBV7-2 and TRBJ1-1, is GAGVSQSPSNKVTEKGKDVELRCDPISGHTALYWYRQSLGQGLEFLIYFQGNSAPDKSGLPSDRFSAERTGGSVSTLTIQRTQQEDSAVYLCASSWRQNTEAFFGQGTRLTVV.

This clone was found once. Other DNA sequences in the sample encode the same CDR3. The chain combines TRBV11-2 with TRBJ1-6, with D uncertain. The length of the CDR3 is 16 residues. V lost 1 base and J lost 0, with 7 bases in between. Germline V gene data show CDR1 as SGHAT and CDR2 as FQNNGV. The CDR3 bases are TGTGCCAGCAGCTTAGCAGCGGGCTCCTATAATTCACCCCTCCACTTT. Translated, it gives CASSLAAGSYNSPLHF.

The chain has TRBV6-1 and TRBJ1-6, with D perhaps matching TRBD1 (6 bases). The CDR3 is made up of 16 amino acids. CDR1 MNHNS and CDR2 SASEGT come from the germline V gene. V gave up 2 bases and J gave up 0 bases, with 8 bases separating them. CDR3 DNA: TGTGCCAGCAGTGAAAGGGGGAGCTCCTATAATTCACCCCTCCACTTT. It is translated as CASSERGSSYNSPLHF.

This clone was observed a single time. The rearrangement links TRBV5-6 to TRBJ2-4, with 9 nucleotides matching TRBD1. From germline, CDR1 is SGHDT and CDR2 YYEEEE. This CDR3 is 14 amino acids long. V shed 4 bases, J shed 7 bases, and the junction held 6 bases outside the gene matches. The CDR3 DNA follows: TGTGCCAGCAGCCGAAGGGGACAGGGCAACATTCAGTACTTC. Protein product: CASSRRGQGNIQYF.

The table lists this clone with a few counts. J is TRBJ2-1 and V is TRBV10-3; 7 nucleotides line up with TRBD2. Germline V gives CDR1 ENHRY, CDR2 SYGVKD. The V gene end was trimmed by 4 bases and the J gene end by 10 bases; junction bases not matched to a gene: 13. The CDR3 loop spans 15 amino acids. In DNA, the CDR3 is TGTGCCATCAGTGGAGGGGCTAGTAGGGAGGGCGAGCAGTTCTTC. This codes for CAISGGASREGEQFF.

Details on this clone: Compared with germline, one end of the junction differs, possibly owing to a read error. The V call is TRBV7-9, the J call TRBJ2-1; no firm D call. The CDR3 runs to 15 residues. The germline V gene has CDR1 SEHNR and CDR2 FQNEAQ (reference sequence). This CDR3 reads CSSSAVLFSYNEQFF. CDR3 nucleotides: TGTTCCAGCAGCGCGGTTTTATTCTCCTACAATGAGCAGTTCTTC.

The V call is TRBV16, the J call TRBJ2-6; tentatively, D is TRBD1 (6 bases). V gave up 2 bases and J gave up 0 bases, with 11 bases separating them. The CDR3 sequence is 17 residues long. Germline V gene sequence: CDR1 KGHSY, CDR2 FQNENV. CDR3 protein: CASSQQTGRSGANVLTF. Here the CDR3 DNA reads TGTGCCAGCAGCCAACAGACAGGACGCTCTGGGGCCAACGTCCTGACTTTC.

CDR3 sequence (DNA): TGTGCCAGCTCACCGACAGGGGAGGGAGGTTCACCCCTCCACTTT. Protein product: CASSPTGEGGSPLHF. The chain has TRBV18 and TRBJ1-6, with 8 positions matching TRBD1. The CDR3 consists of 15 residues. Germline V lookup: CDR1 KGHSH, CDR2 LQKENI. J lost 9 bases, V lost 3 bases, and 7 bases had no gene match.